The 12 T cell receptor beta chains listed next were all sequenced from one sample in a study of blood T cell repertoires in COVID-19. Sequenced by immunoSEQ multiplex PCR; TCRdb stores in-frame clones only, minus some. Counted here are 150,000 or so clones, approximately 88% occurring once; the ten biggest clones make up 1% to 1.5%. Input material: PBMCs or T cells enriched from blood (not recorded which). The receptor set was obtained from a woman in her 30s with acute COVID-19.

This clone has a handful of counts. The chain is built from TRBV19 and TRBJ2-5; 9 nucleotides align to TRBD1. Germline lookup yields CDR1 LNHDA and CDR2 SQIVND (reference sequence). This CDR3 comprises 15 residues. J gave up 0 bases and V 7 bases, and 6 bases lay outside the gene matches. The CDR3 DNA is TGTGCCAGTAACCCAGACAGGGGGTACCAAGAGACCCAGTACTTC. It specifies CASNPDRGYQETQYF.

The chain uses TRBV7-2 and TRBJ1-5, with TRBD1 matching 8 bases. Germline V gene data show CDR1 as SGHTA and CDR2 as FQGNSA. With V trimmed by 0 bases and J by 4 bases, 2 bases remained unmatched. The CDR3 is 15 amino acids. CDR3 region: CASSLATGVNQPQHF. The DNA of the CDR3 is TGTGCCAGCAGCTTAGCGACAGGGGTAAATCAGCCCCAGCATTTT. Supplemented by reference TRBV7-2 and TRBJ1-5, the full variable domain reads GAGVSQSPSNKVTEKGKDVELRCDPISGHTALYWYRQSLGQGLEFLIYFQGNSAPDKSGLPSDRFSAERTGGSVSTLTIQRTQQEDSAVYLCASSLATGVNQPQHFGDGTRLSIL.

The chain uses TRBV5-1 and TRBJ1-2; no clear D gene. Per the germline V gene, CDR1 is SGHRS and CDR2 is YFSETQ. The CDR3 is made up of 13 amino acids. Trimming cost V 0 bases and J 2 bases, with 5 bases left between them. CDR3 protein: CASSLARNYGYTF. The DNA for the CDR3 is TGCGCCAGCAGCTTGGCCCGGAACTATGGCTACACCTTC.

The chain employs TRBV12-3 or TRBV12-4 and TRBJ2-1, with D perhaps TRBD2 (5 bases). The V and J ends lost 1 base and 9 bases respectively, with 10 bases between them. This CDR3 contains 13 residues. CDR3 coding DNA: TGTGCCAGCAGTTTAGGGGGAGCATTTGAGCAGTTCTTC. It encodes CASSLGGAFEQFF.

This chain connects TRBV29-1 to TRBJ1-1; TRBD1 might be the D (5 bases). The germline V and J ends were trimmed by 4 bases and 5 bases, with 23 bases remaining between them. Germline CDR1 SQVTM, CDR2 ANQGSEA. The CDR3 runs 16 residues. CDR3 protein: CSVAAREVTGGTEAFF. DNA of the CDR3: TGCAGCGTTGCTGCCAGGGAGGTGACGGGAGGTACTGAAGCTTTCTTT.

The rearrangement links TRBV28 to TRBJ1-5; D remains unclear. V lost 4 bases, J lost 7 bases, and 8 bases lay in between. The germline CDR1 and CDR2 sequences are MDHEN and SYDVKM. The CDR3 length is 12 residues. The chain's CDR3 is CASSSGEQPQHF. CDR3 coding DNA: TGTGCCAGCAGTTCCGGGGAGCAGCCCCAGCATTTT.

The rearrangement links TRBV3-1 (or the pseudogene TRBV3-2) to TRBJ1-1, with D tentatively TRBD1 (6 bases). The CDR3 is 13 residues long. Trimming cost V 4 bases and J 9 bases, with 15 bases left between them. Germline V CDR1 and CDR2: LGHDT, YNNKEL (reference sequence). The CDR3 region has the DNA TGTGCCAGCAGCCCAACAGGGAGTTACCAAGCTTTCTTT. Protein product: CASSPTGSYQAFF.

The J gene is TRBJ1-1, the V gene TRBV2, with D possibly TRBD1 on 6 matching bases. Trimming took off 4 bases at V and 3 bases at J, with 9 bases between the two ends. Germline CDR1 is SNHLY and CDR2 is FYNNEI. The CDR3 runs 13 residues. The CDR3: CASSGDMDTEAFF. In nucleotides, the CDR3 is TGTGCCAGCAGTGGGGACATGGACACTGAAGCTTTCTTT.

The J gene is TRBJ2-7, the V gene TRBV5-4, with 13 bases fitting TRBD2. The CDR3 runs to 14 residues. The germline CDR1 and CDR2 sequences are SGHNT and YYREEE (reference sequence). V gave up 4 bases and J gave up 5 bases; unmatched junction bases: 3. The CDR3 loop reads CASSPGLAGNEQYF. The CDR3 DNA sequence: TGTGCCAGCAGCCCGGGACTAGCGGGAAACGAGCAGTACTTC.

This chain joins TRBV18 and TRBJ2-2; no clear D. This CDR3 contains 14 residues. Germline CDR1 and CDR2: KGHSH and LQKENI. Trimming cost V 2 bases and J 6 bases, with 10 bases left between them. The CDR3 is CASSPTNLAGELFF. The CDR3 DNA is TGTGCCAGCTCACCAACGAATTTAGCCGGGGAGCTGTTTTTT.

The chain recombines TRBV24-1 with TRBJ2-1, with 9 bases aligning to TRBD2. The length of the CDR3 is 16 residues. V lost 1 base to trimming and J lost 4 bases; unmatched junction nucleotides: 4. Germline CDR1 and CDR2: KGHDR and SFDVKD. The CDR3 reads CATSDFVAGAYNEQFF. The CDR3 nucleotides are TGTGCCACCAGTGATTTCGTAGCGGGAGCTTACAATGAGCAGTTCTTC.

V usage is TRBV27 and J usage is TRBJ1-1, with D possibly being TRBD1 (5 bases). CDR1 is MNHEY, CDR2 SMNVEV, per germline (reference sequence). The length of the CDR3 is 13 residues. V lost 8 bases to trimming and J lost 1 base, with 11 bases between them. CDR3 DNA sequence: TGTGCCAGCCGGTTTAGGGGGAACACTGAAGCTTTCTTT. This codes for CASRFRGNTEAFF.